This TCR beta chain came from a study of T cell responses to AZD1222 COVID-19 vaccine. Pooling covered second doses at about 4 or about 12 weeks. The V end lost 11 bases, the J end lost 0 bases, and 18 bases lay between the germline ends. CDR3 length: 16 amino acids. Germline V gene sequence: CDR1 KGHDR, CDR2 SFDVKD. Notes on the study in general: Baseline serology detected seropositivity in only a handful of AZD1222 recipients. Clonal diversity was possibly underestimated; the donors were predominantly white British and more often female. Two AZD1222 doses significantly raised spike-specific TCR breadth and depth over controls.

With respect to this clone: Its antigen remains unidentified.

Clones were read by immunoSEQ multiplex PCR, and TCRdb kept only the in-frame ones, dropping some. The table lists about 110,000 clones, about 85% of them singletons, with 2% to 2.5% in the top ten. The genes are TRBV24-1 and TRBJ2-2; unclear D gene. The clonotype comes from an adult who received the AZD1222 COVID-19 vaccine. The starting material was peripheral blood, obtained 28 days after the second AZD1222 dose. CDR3 amino acids: CAIETEPGANTGELFF. Here the CDR3 DNA reads TGTGCCATCGAGACGGAGCCAGGCGCGAACACCGGGGAGCTGTTTTTT.